The source of this TCR beta chain is a study of post-analysis software for immune sequencing data. Overall study: Clinical courses comprised relapsing-remitting, secondary progressive and progressive-relapsing multiple sclerosis. Regarding the study as a whole: Patients used roughly five TRBV segments, including TRBV5-6, TRBV5-1 and TRBV20-1, more often than controls. With F measure, samples from one preparation batch clustered together strongly.

Turning to this clonotype: The antigen is undetermined.

The CDR3 sequence is 14 residues long. Between the trimmed V and J ends, which lost 1 base and 4 bases, there was a span of 9 bases. CDR1 SGHRS and CDR2 YFSETQ come from the germline V gene. Sequencing libraries made from TCR beta cDNA carried unique molecular identifiers. TCRdb ran MiXCR on the PCR reads and lists one entry per CDR3 protein. The repertoire has approximately 690,000 distinct CDR3 sequences, over 45% of them found once; the top ten carry over 9%. Sequencing input: blood. The source of this sequence is a girl aged 2 to 9 with multiple sclerosis. The rearrangement joins TRBV5-1 to TRBJ2-1, with a weak D call TRBD2 (5 bases). CDR3 nucleotides: TGCGCCAGCAGCTTGAGGGAGTTTTACAATGAGCAGTTCTTC. Translating it yields CASSLREFYNEQFF. The variable domain in full, with the rest retrieved from reference TRBV5-1 and TRBJ2-1, is KAGVTQTPRYLIKTRGQQVTLSCSPISGHRSVSWYQQTPGQGLQFLFEYFSETQRNKGNFPGRFSGRQFSNSRSEMNVSTLELGDSALYLCASSLREFYNEQFFGPGTRLTVL.